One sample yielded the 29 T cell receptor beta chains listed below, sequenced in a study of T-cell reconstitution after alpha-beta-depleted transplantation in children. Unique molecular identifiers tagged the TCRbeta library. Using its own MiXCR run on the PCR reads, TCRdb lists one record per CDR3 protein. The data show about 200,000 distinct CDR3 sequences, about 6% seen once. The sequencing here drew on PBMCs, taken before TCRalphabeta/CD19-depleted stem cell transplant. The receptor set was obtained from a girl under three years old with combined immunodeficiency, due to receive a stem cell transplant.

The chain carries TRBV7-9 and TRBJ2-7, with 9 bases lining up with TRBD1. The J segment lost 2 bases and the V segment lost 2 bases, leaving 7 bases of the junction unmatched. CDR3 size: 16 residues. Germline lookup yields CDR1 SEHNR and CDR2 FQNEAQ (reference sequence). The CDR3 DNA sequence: TGTGCCAGCAGCTTATATGGGACAGGGATCACCTACGAGCAGTACTTC. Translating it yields CASSLYGTGITYEQYF.

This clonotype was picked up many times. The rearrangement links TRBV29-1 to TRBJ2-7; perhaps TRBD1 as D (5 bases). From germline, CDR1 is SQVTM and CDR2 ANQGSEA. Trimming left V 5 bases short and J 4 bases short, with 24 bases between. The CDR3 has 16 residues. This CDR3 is CSVKGQDSTPEYEQYF. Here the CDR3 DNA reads TGCAGCGTTAAGGGGCAGGATTCAACCCCCGAATACGAGCAGTACTTC.

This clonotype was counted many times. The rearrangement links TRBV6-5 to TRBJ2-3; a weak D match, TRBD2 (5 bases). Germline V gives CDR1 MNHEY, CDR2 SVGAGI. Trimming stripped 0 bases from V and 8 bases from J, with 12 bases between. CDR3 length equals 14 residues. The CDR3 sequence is CASSYSNGLGTQYF. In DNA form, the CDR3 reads TGTGCCAGCAGTTACTCTAACGGACTTGGTACGCAGTATTTT.

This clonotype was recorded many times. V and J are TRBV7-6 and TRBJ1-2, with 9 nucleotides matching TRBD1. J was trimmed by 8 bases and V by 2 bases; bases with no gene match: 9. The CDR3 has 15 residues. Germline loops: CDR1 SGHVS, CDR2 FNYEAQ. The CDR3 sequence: CASSLTETGGEGYTF. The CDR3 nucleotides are TGTGCCAGCAGCTTAACCGAAACAGGGGGCGAAGGCTACACCTTC.

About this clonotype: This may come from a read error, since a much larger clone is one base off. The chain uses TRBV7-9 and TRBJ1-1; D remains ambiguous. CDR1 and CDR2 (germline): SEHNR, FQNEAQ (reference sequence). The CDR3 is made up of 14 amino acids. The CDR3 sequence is CSSSFGYKEVEAFF. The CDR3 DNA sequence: TGTTCCAGCAGCTTCGGATACAAGGAGGTTGAAGCTTTCTTT.

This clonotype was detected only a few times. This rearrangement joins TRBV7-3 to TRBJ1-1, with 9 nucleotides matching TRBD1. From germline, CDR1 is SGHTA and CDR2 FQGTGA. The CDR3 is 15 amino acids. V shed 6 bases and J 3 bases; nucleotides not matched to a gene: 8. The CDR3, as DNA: TGTGCCAGCAGGATGACAGGGGGGATGGACACTGAAGCTTTCTTT. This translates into CASRMTGGMDTEAFF.

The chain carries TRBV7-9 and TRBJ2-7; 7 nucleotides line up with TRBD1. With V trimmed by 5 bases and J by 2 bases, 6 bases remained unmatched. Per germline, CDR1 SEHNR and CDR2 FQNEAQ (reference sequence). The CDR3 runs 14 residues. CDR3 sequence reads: CASSPRGLPYEQYF. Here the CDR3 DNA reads TGTGCCAGCAGCCCCAGGGGGTTACCCTACGAGCAGTACTTC. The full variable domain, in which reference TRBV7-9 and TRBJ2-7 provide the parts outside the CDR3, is DTGVSQNPRHKITKRGQNVTFRCDPISEHNRLYWYRQTLGQGPEFLTYFQNEAQLEKSRLLSDRFSAERPKGSFSTLEIQRTEQGDSAMYLCASSPRGLPYEQYFGPGTRLTVT.

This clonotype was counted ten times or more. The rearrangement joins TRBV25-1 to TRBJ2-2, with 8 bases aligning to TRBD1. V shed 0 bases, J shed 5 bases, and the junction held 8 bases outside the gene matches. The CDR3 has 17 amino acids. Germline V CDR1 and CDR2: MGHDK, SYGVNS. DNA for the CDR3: TGTGCCAGCAGTGAATATTTTACGGACAGGGAAACCGGGGAGCTGTTTTTT. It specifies CASSEYFTDRETGELFF.

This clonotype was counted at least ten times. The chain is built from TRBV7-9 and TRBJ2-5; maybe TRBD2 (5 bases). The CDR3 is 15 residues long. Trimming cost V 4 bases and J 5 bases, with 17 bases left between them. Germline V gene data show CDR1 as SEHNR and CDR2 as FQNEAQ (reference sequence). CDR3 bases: TGTGCCAGCAGCTCCATCAGAACCCGGAGGGAGACCCAGTACTTC. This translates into CASSSIRTRRETQYF.

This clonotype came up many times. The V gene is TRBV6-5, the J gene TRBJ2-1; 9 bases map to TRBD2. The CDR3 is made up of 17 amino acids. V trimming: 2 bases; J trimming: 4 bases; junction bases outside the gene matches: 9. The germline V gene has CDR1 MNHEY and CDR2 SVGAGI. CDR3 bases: TGTGCCAGCAGTTACGCGGCTAGCGGGGAATCTTACAATGAGCAGTTCTTC. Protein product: CASSYAASGESYNEQFF.

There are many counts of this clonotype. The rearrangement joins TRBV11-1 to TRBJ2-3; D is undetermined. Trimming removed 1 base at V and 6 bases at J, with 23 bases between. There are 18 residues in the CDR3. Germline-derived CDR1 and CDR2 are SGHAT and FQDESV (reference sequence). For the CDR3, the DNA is TGTGCCAGCAGCTTAGTTTCGCATCCCCGACCCCTCCCGGATACGCAGTATTTT. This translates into CASSLVSHPRPLPDTQYF. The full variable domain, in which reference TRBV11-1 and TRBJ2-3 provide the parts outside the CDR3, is EAEVAQSPRYKITEKSQAVAFWCDPISGHATLYWYRQILGQGPELLVQFQDESVVDDSQLPKDRFSAERLKGVDSTLKIQPAELGDSAMYLCASSLVSHPRPLPDTQYFGPGTRLTVL.

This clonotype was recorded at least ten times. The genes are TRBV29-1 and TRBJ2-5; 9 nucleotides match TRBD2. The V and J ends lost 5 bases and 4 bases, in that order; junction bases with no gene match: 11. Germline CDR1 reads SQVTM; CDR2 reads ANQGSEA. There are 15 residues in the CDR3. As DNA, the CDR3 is TGCAGCGTTCGCGGGGGGGAGGGTTCAGGAGAGACCCAGTACTTC. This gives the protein CSVRGGEGSGETQYF.

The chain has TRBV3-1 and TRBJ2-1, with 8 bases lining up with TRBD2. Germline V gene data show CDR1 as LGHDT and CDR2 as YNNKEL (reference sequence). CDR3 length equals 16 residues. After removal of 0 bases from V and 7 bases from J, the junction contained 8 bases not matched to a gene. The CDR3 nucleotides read TGTGCCAGCAGCCAAGAGGCCAGCGGGAGATGGAATGAGCAGTTCTTC. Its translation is CASSQEASGRWNEQFF.

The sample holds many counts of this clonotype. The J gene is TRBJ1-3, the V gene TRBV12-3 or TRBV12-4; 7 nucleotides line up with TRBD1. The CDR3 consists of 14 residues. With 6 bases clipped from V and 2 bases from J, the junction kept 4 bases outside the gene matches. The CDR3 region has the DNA TGTGCCAGCAGCGCGACAGGGACTGGAAACACCATATATTTT. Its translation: CASSATGTGNTIYF.

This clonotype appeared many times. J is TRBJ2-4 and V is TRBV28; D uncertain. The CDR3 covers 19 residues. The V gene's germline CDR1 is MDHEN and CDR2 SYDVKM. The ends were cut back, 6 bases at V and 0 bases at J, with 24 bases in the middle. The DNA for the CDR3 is TGTGCCAGCAGCCCCTCATTGCCCCCTCGGGTACTAGCCAAAAACATTCAGTACTTC. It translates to CASSPSLPPRVLAKNIQYF.

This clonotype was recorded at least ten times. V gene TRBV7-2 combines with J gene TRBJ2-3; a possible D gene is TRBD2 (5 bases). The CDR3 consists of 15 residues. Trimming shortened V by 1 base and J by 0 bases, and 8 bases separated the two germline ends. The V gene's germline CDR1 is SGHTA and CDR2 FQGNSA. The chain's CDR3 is CASSLVATSTDTQYF. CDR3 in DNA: TGTGCCAGCAGCTTAGTAGCGACTAGCACAGATACGCAGTATTTT.

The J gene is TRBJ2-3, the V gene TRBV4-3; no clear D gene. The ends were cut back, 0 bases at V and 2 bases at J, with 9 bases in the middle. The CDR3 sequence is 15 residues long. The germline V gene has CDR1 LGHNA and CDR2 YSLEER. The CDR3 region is CASSQEVGTTDTQYF. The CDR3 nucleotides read TGCGCCAGCAGCCAAGAAGTGGGAACCACAGATACGCAGTATTTT.

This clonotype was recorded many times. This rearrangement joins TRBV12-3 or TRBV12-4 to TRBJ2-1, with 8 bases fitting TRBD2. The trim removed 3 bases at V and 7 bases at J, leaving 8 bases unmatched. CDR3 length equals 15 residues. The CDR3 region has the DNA TGTGCCAGCAGTTTTGGAAGCGGGGGATGGAATGAGCAGTTCTTC. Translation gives CASSFGSGGWNEQFF.

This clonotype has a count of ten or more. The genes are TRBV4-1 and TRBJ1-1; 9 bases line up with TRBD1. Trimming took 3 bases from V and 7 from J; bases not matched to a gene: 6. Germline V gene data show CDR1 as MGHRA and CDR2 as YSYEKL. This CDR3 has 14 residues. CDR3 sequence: CASSHPGTGFEAFF. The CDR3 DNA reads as TGCGCCAGCAGCCACCCCGGGACAGGGTTTGAAGCTTTCTTT.

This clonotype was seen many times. DNA for the CDR3: TGTGCCAGCAGCTTAAGACGAAACACCGGGGAGCTGTTTTTT. Translating it yields CASSLRRNTGELFF. The V and J genes are TRBV7-2 and TRBJ2-2; no clear D. V dropped 2 bases and J dropped 2 bases, with 6 bases sitting between them. The CDR3 loop spans 14 amino acids. Germline CDR1 reads SGHTA; CDR2 reads FQGNSA.

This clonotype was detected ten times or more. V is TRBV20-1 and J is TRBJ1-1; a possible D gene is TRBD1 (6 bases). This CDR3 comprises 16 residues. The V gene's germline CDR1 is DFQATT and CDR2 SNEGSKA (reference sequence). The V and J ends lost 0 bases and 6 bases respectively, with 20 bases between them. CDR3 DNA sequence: TGCAGTGCTAGAGAGTCGTGGCCAGGGGATGTCGCTGAAGCTTTCTTT. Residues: CSARESWPGDVAEAFF.

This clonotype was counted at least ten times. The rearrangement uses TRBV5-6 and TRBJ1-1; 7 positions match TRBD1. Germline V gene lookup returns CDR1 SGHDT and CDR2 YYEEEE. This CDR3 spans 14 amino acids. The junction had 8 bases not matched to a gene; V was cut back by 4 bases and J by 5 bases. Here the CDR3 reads CASSLRGLYTEAFF. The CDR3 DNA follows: TGTGCCAGCAGCCTAAGGGGGCTCTATACTGAAGCTTTCTTT.

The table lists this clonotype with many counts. The CDR3 DNA sequence: TGTGCCAGCAGCCCCGGCTACCAGACCTACGAGCAGTACTTC. Its translation: CASSPGYQTYEQYF. The V and J genes are TRBV9 and TRBJ2-7; D is unresolved. V dropped 4 bases and J dropped 2 bases, with 13 bases sitting between them. Germline V CDR1 and CDR2: SGDLS, YYNGEE. There are 14 residues in the CDR3.

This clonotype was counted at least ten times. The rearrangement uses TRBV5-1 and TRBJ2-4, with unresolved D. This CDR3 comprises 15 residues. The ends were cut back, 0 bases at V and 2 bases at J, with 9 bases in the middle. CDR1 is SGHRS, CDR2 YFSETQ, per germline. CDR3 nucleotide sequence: TGCGCCAGCAGCTTGGCCTGGGCACCCAAAAACATTCAGTACTTC. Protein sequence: CASSLAWAPKNIQYF.

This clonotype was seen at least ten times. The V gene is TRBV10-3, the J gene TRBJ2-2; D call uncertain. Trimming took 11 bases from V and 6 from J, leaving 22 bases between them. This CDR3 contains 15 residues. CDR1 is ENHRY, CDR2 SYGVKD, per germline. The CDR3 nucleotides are TGTGCCTCCGGCGCTCTCGGCCACACTCCCGGGGAGCTGTTTTTT. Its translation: CASGALGHTPGELFF.

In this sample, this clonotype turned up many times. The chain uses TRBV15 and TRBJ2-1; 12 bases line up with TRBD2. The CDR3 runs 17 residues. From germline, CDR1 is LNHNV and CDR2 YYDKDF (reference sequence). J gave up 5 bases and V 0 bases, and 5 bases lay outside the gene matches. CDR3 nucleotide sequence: TGTGCCACCAGCAGAGACGCGGGACTAGCGGGTAACAATGAGCAGTTCTTC. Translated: CATSRDAGLAGNNEQFF.

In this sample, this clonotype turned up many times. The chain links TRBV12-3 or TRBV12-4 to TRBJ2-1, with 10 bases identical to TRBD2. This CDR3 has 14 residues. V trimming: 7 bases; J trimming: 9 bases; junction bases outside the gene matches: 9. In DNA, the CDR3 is TGTGCCAGCACTAGCGGGAGTACTGCTACTGAGCAGTTCTTC. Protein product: CASTSGSTATEQFF.

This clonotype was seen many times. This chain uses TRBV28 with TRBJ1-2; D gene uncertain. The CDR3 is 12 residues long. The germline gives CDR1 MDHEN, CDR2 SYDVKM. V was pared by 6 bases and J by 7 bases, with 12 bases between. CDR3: CASSLTSAGYTF. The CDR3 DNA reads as TGTGCCAGCAGCCTCACCAGCGCTGGCTACACCTTC.

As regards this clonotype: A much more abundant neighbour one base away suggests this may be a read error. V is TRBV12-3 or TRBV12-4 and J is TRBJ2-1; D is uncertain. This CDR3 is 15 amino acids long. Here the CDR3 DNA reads TGTGCCCGCAGTCCCCGATTGAGCTCCTACAATGAGCAGTTCTTC. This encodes CARSPRLSSYNEQFF.